A selection of T cell receptor beta chains follows, all from one sample in a study of cytomegalovirus exposure and HLA in healthy donors. The protocol was immunoSEQ multiplex PCR, while the TCRdb copy is restricted to in-frame clones and leaves out a portion. The table includes roughly 120,000 clones, over 75% detected once. Sequencing input: PBMCs. The receptors stem from a woman between 35 and 50 years old in good health and CMV-seropositive. The CDR3 runs from the conserved cysteine through the conserved F or W. A D gene is named only where the DNA matches it firmly. Expanded clones get a size class; other rows say once, few or many, or leave the size out.

size: NA; length: 11; D: NA; J: TRBJ2-7; V: TRBV29-1; CDR3: CSAGTPTEQYF; DNA: TGCAGCGCCGGGACTCCTACCGAGCAGTACTTC
size: NA; length: 16; D: NA; J: TRBJ2-5; V: TRBV7-9; CDR3: CASSLVKGGTQETQYF; DNA: TGTGCCAGCAGCTTAGTGAAGGGCGGGACCCAAGAGACCCAGTACTTC
size: NA; length: 16; D: NA; J: TRBJ2-3; V: TRBV5-1; CDR3: CASSLSGPGNTDTQYF; DNA: TGCGCCAGCAGCTTATCGGGCCCCGGGAACACAGATACGCAGTATTTT
size: NA; length: 13; D: NA; J: TRBJ1-5; V: TRBV19; CDR3: CASSSGGRQPQHF; DNA: TGTGCCAGTAGTTCCGGGGGTCGGCAGCCCCAGCATTTT
size: once; length: 13; D: NA; J: TRBJ1-2; V: TRBV5-4; CDR3: CASSLEENYGYTF; DNA: TGTGCCAGCAGCTTGGAAGAGAACTATGGCTACACCTTC
size: NA; length: 11; D: NA; J: TRBJ1-2; V: TRBV29-1; CDR3: CSVLGLVGYTF; DNA: TGCAGCGTTTTAGGACTCGTCGGCTACACCTTC
size: few; length: 15; D: TRBD2; J: TRBJ2-7; V: TRBV7-6; CDR3: CASSRTGSRGSEQYF; DNA: TGTGCCAGCAGCCGTACAGGTTCCCGCGGGAGCGAGCAGTACTTC
size: NA; length: 11; D: TRBD2; J: TRBJ2-7; V: TRBV29-1; CDR3: CSVGLADEQYF; DNA: TGCAGCGTGGGACTAGCGGACGAGCAGTACTTC
size: NA; length: 18; D: TRBD2; J: TRBJ2-3; V: TRBV13; CDR3: CASSSGLAGVMGTDTQYF; DNA: TGTGCCAGCAGCTCGGGACTAGCGGGAGTTATGGGCACAGATACGCAGTATTTT
size: NA; length: 15; D: TRBD1; J: TRBJ2-1; V: TRBV29-1; CDR3: CSVETRQGRANEQFF; DNA: TGCAGCGTTGAGACCCGACAGGGAAGGGCCAATGAGCAGTTCTTC
size: few; length: 13; D: NA; J: TRBJ2-1; V: TRBV9; CDR3: CASSVLGDNEQFF; DNA: TGTGCCAGCAGCGTTCTAGGGGACAATGAGCAGTTCTTC
size: NA; length: 16; D: NA; J: TRBJ1-6; V: TRBV5-1; CDR3: CASSSGSGGANSPLHF; DNA: TGCGCCAGCAGCTCGGGTAGCGGAGGGGCAAATTCACCCCTCCACTTT
size: few; length: 15; D: NA; J: TRBJ2-7; V: TRBV28; CDR3: CASSATGATSYEQYF; DNA: TGTGCCAGCAGTGCGACAGGAGCCACTTCCTACGAGCAGTACTTC
size: NA; length: 15; D: TRBD1; J: TRBJ2-3; V: TRBV30; CDR3: CAWSVGQGYTDTQYF; DNA: TGTGCCTGGAGTGTGGGACAGGGGTACACAGATACGCAGTATTTT
size: few; length: 11; D: NA; J: TRBJ1-1; V: TRBV19; CDR3: CASSIGENAFF; DNA: TGTGCCAGTAGTATAGGAGAGAACGCTTTCTTT
size: NA; length: 16; D: TRBD2; J: TRBJ2-7; V: TRBV5-8; CDR3: CASSRPLSGRSYEQYF; DNA: TGCGCCAGCAGCCGTCCTCTTAGCGGGAGATCCTACGAGCAGTACTTC